The T cell receptor (beta chain) described here comes from a study of cytomegalovirus exposure and HLA in healthy donors. As for the study in general: HLA-typed donors were the source of about 90 million unique TCRs held in an early data release. Study-wide results and caveats: In terms of immune exposure information, only CMV serostatus was available. TCR beta V- and J-gene trimming, according to a later analysis, was linked to a missense DCLRE1C variant.

PCR employed 60 Vbeta and 13 Jbeta primers. Assay: immunoSEQ multiplex PCR; the TCRdb copy retains only in-frame clones and omits some. The sample has 100,000 or so clones; about 16% are singletons. To note about this clone: The antigen is not known.

V trimming: 2 bases; J trimming: 5 bases; junction bases outside the gene matches: 8. The germline V gene has CDR1 SGHTA and CDR2 FQGNSA. The length of the CDR3 is 17 residues. The chain couples TRBV7-2 to TRBJ2-3, with TRBD2 identical over 12 bases. The sample was PBMCs. This TCR derives from a female donor in good health and CMV-seronegative. The CDR3 sequence is CASSLPTSGRKKDTQYF. The CDR3 coding sequence is TGTGCCAGCAGCTTACCTACTAGCGGGAGGAAGAAAGATACGCAGTATTTT.